These T cell receptor beta chains were read from a single sample in a study of T cell changes during pregnancy in multiple sclerosis. The table came from immunoSEQ multiplex PCR; TCRdb's copy has only in-frame clones and leaves some out. This sample has about 70,000 clones; about 94% occur once, and the top ten carry about 0.5%. Here the sequenced sample was peripheral blood, taken in the third trimester of pregnancy. These receptors were taken from a female donor with multiple sclerosis, enrolled in a pregnancy study. The CDR3 runs from the conserved cysteine through the conserved F or W. The order of the fields is J gene, D gene, clone size, V gene, CDR3 protein, CDR3 DNA. The D gene is left open where the match is weak. Clone size is given for some rows only: seen once, a few or many times, or a class if the clone is expanded.

J gene: TRBJ2-2; D gene: .; clone size: .; V gene: TRBV2; CDR3 protein: CASSGWTDTGELFF; CDR3 DNA: TGTGCCAGCAGCGGTTGGACTGACACCGGGGAGCTGTTTTTT
J gene: TRBJ2-5; D gene: TRBD2; clone size: .; V gene: TRBV6-5; CDR3 protein: CAVGSGGPRGTQYF; CDR3 DNA: TGTGCTGTGGGCAGCGGGGGGCCAAGGGGGACCCAGTACTTC
J gene: TRBJ1-5; D gene: TRBD1; clone size: .; V gene: TRBV7-9; CDR3 protein: CASSLARGLGISNQPQHF; CDR3 DNA: TGTGCCAGCAGCTTAGCCAGGGGGCTCGGTATAAGCAATCAGCCCCAGCATTTT
J gene: TRBJ2-3; D gene: .; clone size: .; V gene: TRBV29-1; CDR3 protein: CSVGEDTQYF; CDR3 DNA: TGCAGCGTTGGGGAGGATACGCAGTATTTT
J gene: TRBJ1-2; D gene: .; clone size: .; V gene: TRBV21-1; CDR3 protein: CASSRWDRGPFGYTF; CDR3 DNA: TGTGCCAGCAGCAGATGGGACAGAGGGCCTTTCGGCTACACCTTC
J gene: TRBJ2-5; D gene: TRBD1; clone size: .; V gene: TRBV2; CDR3 protein: CASSGQGGETQYF; CDR3 DNA: TGTGCCAGCTCCGGACAGGGGGGAGAGACCCAGTACTTC
J gene: TRBJ2-3; D gene: TRBD2; clone size: few; V gene: TRBV6-5; CDR3 protein: CASSYGLGPREDTQYF; CDR3 DNA: TGTGCCAGCAGTTATGGACTAGGCCCCCGGGAAGATACGCAGTATTTT
J gene: TRBJ2-2; D gene: .; clone size: .; V gene: TRBV21-1; CDR3 protein: CASRRTSGGASGELFF; CDR3 DNA: TGTGCCAGCAGGCGGACTAGCGGGGGGGCTTCCGGGGAGCTGTTTTTT
J gene: TRBJ1-4; D gene: .; clone size: .; V gene: TRBV9; CDR3 protein: CASSVGGTTNEKLFF; CDR3 DNA: TGTGCCAGCAGCGTAGGAGGAACAACTAATGAAAAACTGTTTTTT
J gene: TRBJ2-1; D gene: .; clone size: .; V gene: TRBV7-3; CDR3 protein: CASSLALNNEQFF; CDR3 DNA: TGTGCCAGCAGTTTGGCCTTGAACAATGAGCAGTTCTTC
J gene: TRBJ1-4; D gene: TRBD1; clone size: .; V gene: TRBV5-4; CDR3 protein: CASSFRTGSPTNEKLFF; CDR3 DNA: TGTGCCAGCAGCTTTCGGACAGGCAGTCCTACTAATGAAAAACTGTTTTTT
J gene: TRBJ2-4; D gene: TRBD1; clone size: .; V gene: TRBV2; CDR3 protein: CASSWDSSKNIQYF; CDR3 DNA: TGTGCCAGCAGTTGGGACAGTTCTAAAAACATTCAGTACTTC
J gene: TRBJ2-7; D gene: TRBD1; clone size: .; V gene: TRBV7-9; CDR3 protein: CASSPGTDYEQYF; CDR3 DNA: TGTGCCAGCAGCCCCGGGACAGACTACGAGCAGTACTTC
J gene: TRBJ1-1; D gene: .; clone size: .; V gene: TRBV20-1; CDR3 protein: CSARDGFEAFF; CDR3 DNA: TGCAGTGCTAGAGACGGGTTTGAAGCTTTCTTT
J gene: TRBJ2-5; D gene: .; clone size: once; V gene: TRBV18; CDR3 protein: CASSPRAGKTQYF; CDR3 DNA: TGTGCCAGCTCACCACGTGCAGGGAAGACCCAGTACTTC
J gene: TRBJ1-3; D gene: .; clone size: .; V gene: TRBV7-6; CDR3 protein: CASSLGPSSGNTIYF; CDR3 DNA: TGTGCCAGCAGCTTAGGCCCCAGCTCTGGAAACACCATATATTTT
J gene: TRBJ2-1; D gene: TRBD2; clone size: .; V gene: TRBV10-3; CDR3 protein: CAISSGGSIYNEQFF; CDR3 DNA: TGTGCCATCTCTAGCGGGGGGTCCATTTACAATGAGCAGTTCTTC
J gene: TRBJ1-4; D gene: .; clone size: .; V gene: TRBV5-4; CDR3 protein: CASSLDRQAPFEKLFF; CDR3 DNA: TGTGCCAGCAGCTTGGACCGTCAGGCCCCTTTTGAAAAACTGTTTTTT
J gene: TRBJ1-5; D gene: .; clone size: .; V gene: TRBV6-5; CDR3 protein: CASRPAGGINQPQHF; CDR3 DNA: TGTGCCAGCAGACCCGCGGGGGGAATAAATCAGCCCCAGCATTTT
J gene: TRBJ1-5; D gene: TRBD1; clone size: once; V gene: TRBV15; CDR3 protein: CATSRDWDSQGQPQHF; CDR3 DNA: TGTGCCACCAGCAGAGATTGGGACAGTCAGGGTCAGCCCCAGCATTTT
J gene: TRBJ2-3; D gene: TRBD2; clone size: .; V gene: TRBV5-4; CDR3 protein: CASSKRLAGASTDTQYF; CDR3 DNA: TGTGCCAGCAGCAAACGACTAGCGGGGGCTAGCACAGATACGCAGTATTTT
J gene: TRBJ2-3; D gene: TRBD2; clone size: .; V gene: TRBV9; CDR3 protein: CASSVVGLAEDTDTQYF; CDR3 DNA: TGTGCCAGCAGCGTAGTCGGACTAGCGGAGGACACAGATACGCAGTATTTT
J gene: TRBJ2-1; D gene: TRBD1; clone size: .; V gene: TRBV4-1; CDR3 protein: CASSHSGTGVGNEQFF; CDR3 DNA: TGCGCCAGCAGCCATTCCGGGACAGGGGTGGGAAATGAGCAGTTCTTC
J gene: TRBJ2-3; D gene: .; clone size: .; V gene: TRBV29-1; CDR3 protein: CSVLIAGTDTQYF; CDR3 DNA: TGCAGCGTTCTGATAGCGGGCACAGATACGCAGTATTTT
J gene: TRBJ2-1; D gene: TRBD2; clone size: .; V gene: TRBV19; CDR3 protein: CASREAGEPYNEQFF; CDR3 DNA: TGTGCCAGTAGGGAGGCGGGGGAGCCTTACAATGAGCAGTTCTTC
J gene: TRBJ2-3; D gene: .; clone size: .; V gene: TRBV6-5; CDR3 protein: CASSYRAGDTQYF; CDR3 DNA: TGTGCCAGCAGTTACCGAGCGGGAGATACGCAGTATTTT
J gene: TRBJ1-1; D gene: .; clone size: .; V gene: TRBV19; CDR3 protein: CASSMGQGMTEAFF; CDR3 DNA: TGTGCCAGTAGTATGGGGCAGGGGATGACTGAAGCTTTCTTT
J gene: TRBJ1-6; D gene: TRBD1; clone size: .; V gene: TRBV10-2; CDR3 protein: CASSGVTGMRHSPLHF; CDR3 DNA: TGCGCCAGCAGTGGTGTGACAGGGATGCGACATTCACCCCTCCACTTT
J gene: TRBJ1-2; D gene: TRBD1; clone size: .; V gene: TRBV18; CDR3 protein: CASSPTGQGGYTF; CDR3 DNA: TGTGCCAGCTCACCCACCGGACAGGGAGGCTACACCTTC